This T cell receptor (beta chain) was obtained from a study of blood T cell repertoires in COVID-19. Overall study context: The origin of the acute and convalescent COVID-19 samples was the United States, Italy and Spain. Nucleic acid was either cDNA or gDNA, and it came from T cells, B-cell-depleted T cells, or PBMCs.

Those who participated ranged in age from about 18 to 89 years and resided in 20 to 30 US areas. Symptom resolution, clearance, or two negative PCRs marked donors in Cohort 3 as recovered. The CDR3 is 17 residues long. The germline V gene encodes CDR1 SGHTA and CDR2 FQGNSA. V lost 4 bases to trimming and J lost 5 bases; unmatched junction nucleotides: 11. Clones were read by immunoSEQ multiplex PCR, and TCRdb kept only the in-frame ones, dropping some. This sample carries roughly 290,000 clones, 75% to 90% of them seen once, and the ten largest clones take 1.5% to 2%. This clone was recorded once. The gene calls are TRBV7-2 and TRBJ2-5; 12 bases fit TRBD2. The sample taken for sequencing was PBMCs or T cells enriched from blood (not recorded which). The TCR was taken from a woman aged 40 to 55 who had recovered from COVID-19. CDR3 DNA: TGTGCCAGCAGCTCCCCAGCTAGCGGGAGGGCCAATGAGACCCAGTACTTC. This codes for CASSSPASGRANETQYF.